These 11 T cell receptor beta chains originate from one sample sequenced in a study of beta chain features in type 1 diabetes (dated by TCRdb to the late 2010s). Library preparation employed the immunoSEQ multiplex PCR assay. The entire amount of isolated RNA was reverse transcribed using the High Capacity cDNA Reverse Transcription Kit, so the sequenced TCRB transcripts were expressed ones. Held by TCRdb, this immuneACCESS table contains in-frame sequences only and omits some clones. Under half of the omission traces to an unresolved V gene where checked; the cause of the rest is unknown. This sample has approximately 84,000 clones in its table, and under 35% of those were observed once. Of the sample, roughly 0.44% is held by the ten largest clones. The sequencing input was stem cell memory CD4+ T cells from blood. What the cell subset or site label conveys for this sample: stem cell-like memory CD4+ T cells. Every receptor here comes from a woman aged 18-29 years in good health.

This clone was detected only a few times. The V gene is TRBV25-1, the J gene TRBJ2-5; 7 nucleotides match TRBD1. Per germline, CDR1 MGHDK and CDR2 SYGVNS. Losses at the gene ends were 4 bases for V and 1 base for J; bases not matched to a gene: 3. This CDR3 has 14 amino acids. The CDR3 region has the DNA TGTGCCAGCAGTGGTAGACAGGGCCAAGAGACCCAGTACTTC. Amino acids: CASSGRQGQETQYF.

This clone was seen many times. The chain is built from TRBV4-1 and TRBJ2-5; TRBD1 aligns across 8 bases. The CDR3 sequence is 15 residues long. The V and J ends lost 6 bases and 5 bases, in that order; junction bases with no gene match: 11. Germline-derived CDR1 and CDR2 are MGHRA and YSYEKL. CDR3 in amino acids: CASRGTGGLGETQYF. The CDR3 DNA reads TGCGCCAGCAGAGGGACAGGAGGGCTAGGCGAGACCCAGTACTTC.

The rearrangement joins TRBV11-2 to TRBJ2-1; possibly TRBD2 for D (7 bases). Germline loops: CDR1 SGHAT, CDR2 FQNNGV. The CDR3 loop spans 15 amino acids. Trimming left V 0 bases short and J 8 bases short, with 14 bases between. For the CDR3, the DNA is TGTGCCAGCAGCTTAGACGGCGGGGGCTCGGATGAGCAGTTCTTC. It yields the protein CASSLDGGGSDEQFF.

The V gene is TRBV5-6, the J gene TRBJ2-7; D possibly corresponds to TRBD2 (8 bases). Trimming took 0 bases from V and 6 from J, leaving 19 bases between them. CDR3 length: 16 residues. CDR1 is SGHDT and CDR2 is YYEEEE in the germline V gene. For the CDR3, the DNA is TGTGCCAGCAGCTTGGCCTCGGGAGGGGGCAGGGTCGAGCAGTACTTC. Translation gives CASSLASGGGRVEQYF.

The rearrangement joins TRBV5-4 to TRBJ2-7; TRBD2 matches 13 bases. The CDR3 totals 15 residues. J was trimmed by 3 bases and V by 5 bases; bases with no gene match: 5. The germline V gene encodes CDR1 SGHNT and CDR2 YYREEE (reference sequence). CDR3 nucleotides: TGTGCCAGCAGGGCCGGGACTAGCGGGGACTACGAGCAGTACTTC. Translated: CASRAGTSGDYEQYF.

This clone was detected only a few times. The V call is TRBV2, the J call TRBJ2-5, with D possibly TRBD2 on 5 matching bases. Per the germline V gene, CDR1 is SNHLY and CDR2 is FYNNEI. The CDR3 is made up of 14 amino acids. V was clipped by 4 bases and J by 5 bases, with 14 bases between them. CDR3 in DNA: TGTGCCAGCAGTGCCAGCGAGGGTTGGGAGACCCAGTACTTC. This gives the protein CASSASEGWETQYF.

The V call is TRBV25-1, the J call TRBJ2-1; TRBD1 aligns across 8 bases. This CDR3 is 16 amino acids long. Losses at the gene ends were 5 bases for V and 4 bases for J; bases not matched to a gene: 10. Germline CDR1 MGHDK, CDR2 SYGVNS. The CDR3 is CASSIQGVASYNEQFF. CDR3 sequence (DNA): TGTGCCAGCAGTATACAGGGGGTTGCTTCTTACAATGAGCAGTTCTTC.

This clone appeared a few times. This rearrangement joins TRBV5-6 to TRBJ2-1; 9 bases are shared with TRBD1. This CDR3 comprises 15 residues. With V trimmed by 1 base and J by 7 bases, 6 bases remained unmatched. CDR1 and CDR2 from the germline V gene are SGHDT and YYEEEE. The CDR3 nucleotides read TGTGCCAGCAGCTTGTGGACAGGGGATTGGAATGAGCAGTTCTTC. Its protein product is CASSLWTGDWNEQFF.

The chain couples TRBV18 to TRBJ1-1, with 7 nucleotides matching TRBD1. From germline, CDR1 is KGHSH and CDR2 LQKENI. The length of the CDR3 is 15 residues. After removal of 4 bases from V and 2 bases from J, the junction contained 7 bases not matched to a gene. The CDR3 DNA sequence: TGTGCCAGCTCACTTCTTAAAGGGGGCAACACTGAAGCTTTCTTT. This codes for CASSLLKGGNTEAFF.

The chain recombines TRBV7-2 with TRBJ2-3, with TRBD2 identical over 13 bases. V shed 1 base, J shed 5 bases, and the junction held 6 bases outside the gene matches. The CDR3 is made up of 17 amino acids. Germline-derived CDR1 and CDR2 are SGHTA and FQGNSA. The CDR3 DNA is TGTGCCAGCAGCTTAGGGGGACTAGCGGGGATGGGAGATACGCAGTATTTT. Amino acids: CASSLGGLAGMGDTQYF.

This clone appeared a few times. This chain uses TRBV9 with TRBJ2-4; TRBD1 might be the D (5 bases). CDR3 length equals 15 residues. V gave up 2 bases and J gave up 13 bases, with 22 bases separating them. In germline, CDR1 is SGDLS, CDR2 YYNGEE. CDR3 residues: CASSVEQAPYGQQYF. CDR3 nucleotide sequence: TGTGCCAGCAGCGTGGAACAGGCTCCCTACGGTCAACAGTACTTC.